The text below deals with one TCR beta chain. V lost 5 bases and J lost 11, with 12 bases in between. This CDR3 is 12 amino acids long. Per the germline V gene, CDR1 is MNHEY and CDR2 is SVGAGI. The study assigned cohorts using participant-reported clinical history. Two negative PCRs, clearance, or symptom resolution characterized the recovered Cohort 3 donors. TCRdb keeps only in-frame clones here, not all; method: immunoSEQ multiplex PCR. The data show around 310,000 clones, about 91% seen once. This record belongs to a study of blood T cell repertoires in COVID-19. As for the study in general: Acute and convalescent COVID-19 specimens originated in the United States, Italy and Spain.

The origin of this receptor is a woman in her thirties or forties who had recovered from COVID-19. The chain is built from TRBV6-5 and TRBJ1-4; maybe TRBD1 (5 bases). Sequencing was carried out using PBMCs or T cells enriched from blood (not recorded which). The CDR3 loop is CASSQREGKLFF. DNA for the CDR3: TGTGCCAGCAGTCAGAGGGAGGGGAAACTGTTTTTT.